Below are 32 T cell receptor beta chains sequenced from a single sample in a study of blood T cell repertoires in COVID-19 (TCRdb year 2020). The library was produced with the immunoSEQ multiplex PCR assay. In TCRdb, the immuneACCESS table is reduced to in-frame sequences with V and J assigned. These tables do not hold every clone; where another copy was compared, an unresolved V gene accounts for under half, and the others remain unexplained. This sample has some 120,000 clones in its table, and approximately 83% of those were observed once. Approximately 20% of the sample is in the top ten clones. The source material was peripheral blood. Receptors originate from a woman aged 45-59 years who had recovered from COVID-19.

The V call is TRBV10-2, the J call TRBJ2-2; a weak D match, TRBD1 (5 bases). CDR3 length: 13 residues. Deletions cut 6 bases from V and 4 bases from J, with 9 bases between. Germline CDR1 is WSHSY and CDR2 is SAAADI. The CDR3 nucleotides are TGCGCCAGCAGGGGGCAACTCACCGGGGAGCTGTTTTTT. This encodes CASRGQLTGELFF.

This sequence joins TRBV4-1 and TRBJ2-5; TRBD2 matches at 9 bases. Per the germline V gene, CDR1 is MGHRA and CDR2 is YSYEKL. CDR3 length: 14 residues. Trimming cost V 2 bases and J 5 bases; bases outside gene matches: 3. The CDR3 region is CASSQLAGVETQYF. DNA for the CDR3: TGCGCCAGCAGCCAATTAGCGGGAGTGGAGACCCAGTACTTC.

J is TRBJ2-1 and V is TRBV19, with 8 bases identical to TRBD2. Trimming removed 6 bases from V and 3 bases from J; junction bases left unmatched: 16. CDR3 size: 18 residues. Germline CDR1 is LNHDA and CDR2 is SQIVND (reference sequence). DNA for the CDR3: TGTGCCAGTAGGAAGGTAGCGGGAATGGGGACTTACTACAATGAGCAGTTCTTC. Protein: CASRKVAGMGTYYNEQFF.

V gene TRBV4-3 combines with J gene TRBJ2-3; 16 positions match TRBD2. CDR3 length: 20 amino acids. V gave up 2 bases and J gave up 3 bases; unmatched junction bases: 11. CDR1 is LGHNA and CDR2 is YSLEER in the germline V gene. CDR3 DNA sequence: TGCGCCAGCAGCCAACTTTGGGGACTAGCGGGAGGGCCCTCGACAGATACGCAGTATTTT. Encoded protein: CASSQLWGLAGGPSTDTQYF.

The rearrangement joins TRBV9 to TRBJ2-2; 14 nucleotides line up with TRBD2. The CDR3 extends over 17 amino acids. V shed 5 bases, J shed 2 bases, and the junction held 5 bases outside the gene matches. Germline CDR1 reads SGDLS; CDR2 reads YYNGEE. CDR3 DNA sequence: TGTGCCAGCAGGAAGGGACTAGCGGGGGTCAACACCGGGGAGCTGTTTTTT. Translating gives CASRKGLAGVNTGELFF.

V gene TRBV7-3 combines with J gene TRBJ2-7, with 9 bases lining up with TRBD2. Germline V gene sequence: CDR1 SGHTA, CDR2 FQGTGA. J was trimmed by 1 base and V by 2 bases; bases with no gene match: 3. The CDR3 runs to 15 residues. The CDR3 sequence: CASSLGTSLSYEQYF. CDR3 in DNA: TGTGCCAGCAGCTTAGGGACTAGCCTATCCTACGAGCAGTACTTC.

The chain couples TRBV28 to TRBJ2-1; TRBD2 might be the D (5 bases). In germline, CDR1 is MDHEN, CDR2 SYDVKM. V was cut by 8 bases and J by 2 bases, with 10 bases left in between. The CDR3 totals 13 residues. The CDR3 is CASQRGAYNEQFF. The DNA of the CDR3 is TGTGCCAGCCAACGGGGTGCCTACAATGAGCAGTTCTTC.

The chain combines TRBV2 with TRBJ1-6; TRBD1 matches at 7 bases. CDR1 and CDR2 (germline): SNHLY, FYNNEI. J was trimmed by 7 bases and V by 9 bases; bases with no gene match: 3. This CDR3 has 12 residues. As DNA, the CDR3 is TGTGCCAGGGGGGACAGCAATTCACCCCTCCACTTT. Translation gives CARGDSNSPLHF.

This clone showed up just a few times. The rearrangement joins TRBV7-2 to TRBJ2-7, with a tentative D call TRBD1 (6 bases). V was pared by 2 bases and J by 2 bases, with 13 bases between. CDR1 SGHTA and CDR2 FQGNSA come from the germline V gene. CDR3 length equals 15 residues. The CDR3 coding sequence is TGTGCCAGCAGCTTATGGAGCGGACAGACCTACGAGCAGTACTTC. This codes for CASSLWSGQTYEQYF.

This chain joins TRBV5-1 and TRBJ2-1, with TRBD2 as a possible D gene (6 bases). The CDR3 consists of 14 residues. CDR1 is SGHRS and CDR2 is YFSETQ in the germline V gene. Trimming shortened V by 1 base and J by 5 bases, and 10 bases separated the two germline ends. The CDR3 nucleotides read TGCGCCAGCAGCTTGTTACGGACTAACAATGAGCAGTTCTTC. The encoded protein is CASSLLRTNNEQFF.

V is TRBV18 and J is TRBJ1-3; no definite D call. V was shortened by 1 base and J by 4 bases, with 11 bases between the two germline ends. This CDR3 region has 15 residues. Germline V gene sequence: CDR1 KGHSH, CDR2 LQKENI. CDR3 in DNA: TGTGCCAGCTCACCACGCACTGCACCGGGAAACACCATATATTTT. Protein sequence: CASSPRTAPGNTIYF.

The chain carries TRBV10-1 and TRBJ1-4; D is perhaps TRBD1 (6 bases). The germline V gene encodes CDR1 WNHNN and CDR2 SYGVQD (reference sequence). The CDR3 has 19 amino acids. Trimming removed 2 bases at V and 0 bases at J, with 19 bases between. CDR3 DNA: TGCGCCAGCAGTGAGCCCTTCCGGGACACCTATGCAACTAATGAAAAACTGTTTTTT. Translated, it gives CASSEPFRDTYATNEKLFF.

The chain employs TRBV15 and TRBJ1-2; weak D call: TRBD1 (6 bases). Trimming took 1 base from V and 6 from J, leaving 21 bases between them. The CDR3 is 17 residues long. Germline lookup yields CDR1 LNHNV and CDR2 YYDKDF (reference sequence). CDR3 sequence: CATSRAHAAQGIDGYTF. The CDR3 coding sequence is TGTGCCACCAGCAGAGCCCACGCCGCACAGGGAATTGATGGCTACACCTTC.

The chain has TRBV27 and TRBJ1-2, with TRBD1 identical over 10 bases. Germline lookup yields CDR1 MNHEY and CDR2 SMNVEV (reference sequence). This CDR3 is built from 15 residues. The V segment lost 2 bases and the J segment 4 bases; nucleotides outside the gene matches: 4. Here the CDR3 DNA reads TGTGCCAGCAGTTTAAGTTGGGACAGGGGCTATGGCTACACCTTC. This translates into CASSLSWDRGYGYTF.

V gene TRBV3-1 (or the pseudogene TRBV3-2) combines with J gene TRBJ2-5; 8 nucleotides line up with TRBD2. J gave up 7 bases and V 1 base, and 11 bases lay outside the gene matches. This CDR3 is built from 16 residues. CDR1 LGHDT and CDR2 YNNKEL come from the germline V gene (reference sequence). The CDR3 protein is CASSQGGGGTSGTQYF. The DNA of the CDR3 is TGTGCCAGCAGCCAAGGGGGCGGGGGGACGAGCGGGACCCAGTACTTC.

This clone was seen just once. The chain employs TRBV2 and TRBJ1-2; 8 bases map to TRBD1. The CDR3 covers 13 residues. V gave up 7 bases and J gave up 4 bases; unmatched junction bases: 5. Germline CDR1 and CDR2: SNHLY and FYNNEI. The CDR3 loop reads CASIQTGVYGYTF. CDR3 sequence (DNA): TGTGCCAGCATCCAGACAGGGGTCTATGGCTACACCTTC.

This chain connects TRBV6-5 to TRBJ1-2, with 9 bases identical to TRBD1. J was trimmed by 7 bases and V by 3 bases; bases with no gene match: 6. The CDR3 covers 14 residues. The V gene's germline CDR1 is MNHEY and CDR2 SVGAGI. CDR3 sequence: CASSYVGQGSGYTF. In nucleotides, the CDR3 is TGTGCCAGCAGTTATGTGGGACAGGGAAGTGGCTACACCTTC.

The chain employs TRBV7-2 and TRBJ2-7, with TRBD2 matching over 11 bases. CDR1 is SGHTA, CDR2 FQGNSA, per germline. The CDR3 runs 15 residues. After removal of 8 bases from V and 9 bases from J, the junction contained 15 bases not matched to a gene. The DNA of the CDR3 is TGTGCCAGCGCATACACTAGCGGGAGCCTGTCGGTGCAGTACTTC. It translates to CASAYTSGSLSVQYF. The full variable domain, in which reference TRBV7-2 and TRBJ2-7 provide the parts outside the CDR3, is GAGVSQSPSNKVTEKGKDVELRCDPISGHTALYWYRQSLGQGLEFLIYFQGNSAPDKSGLPSDRFSAERTGGSVSTLTIQRTQQEDSAVYLCASAYTSGSLSVQYFGPGTRLTVT.

This clone was seen only a few times. V and J are TRBV19 and TRBJ1-1; 8 positions agree with TRBD1. Trimming took 6 bases from V and 4 from J; bases not matched to a gene: 13. The CDR3 length is 16 residues. Germline-derived CDR1 and CDR2 are LNHDA and SQIVND (reference sequence). The chain's CDR3 is CASRDRVSEFFTEAFF. The DNA of the CDR3 is TGTGCCAGTAGGGACAGGGTTTCGGAGTTTTTCACTGAAGCTTTCTTT.

The chain employs TRBV4-2 and TRBJ2-1; 8 bases align to TRBD2. CDR1 is LGHNA, CDR2 YNFKEQ, per germline. V shed 1 base and J 4 bases; nucleotides not matched to a gene: 6. The CDR3 is 16 amino acids. The CDR3 DNA sequence: TGTGCCAGCAGCCAAGGGTACCGGGGGGGGTACAATGAGCAGTTCTTC. Its protein is CASSQGYRGGYNEQFF.

J is TRBJ1-6 and V is TRBV30, with TRBD1 as a possible D gene (5 bases). This CDR3 region has 13 residues. The germline CDR1 and CDR2 sequences are GTSNPN and SVGIG (reference sequence). V was cut by 0 bases and J by 8 bases, with 8 bases left in between. The CDR3 loop is CAWSVLRDSPLHF. CDR3 in DNA: TGTGCCTGGAGTGTACTCAGGGATTCACCCCTCCACTTT.

This clone occurred once. The chain links TRBV7-9 to TRBJ2-2; 7 bases fit TRBD2. In germline, CDR1 is SEHNR, CDR2 FQNEAQ (reference sequence). V shed 4 bases, J shed 1 base, and the junction held 12 bases outside the gene matches. The CDR3 runs 18 residues. The CDR3 reads CASSSPTGSSGNTGELFF. In DNA form, the CDR3 reads TGTGCCAGCAGCTCCCCCACGGGGTCTAGCGGGAACACCGGGGAGCTGTTTTTT.

The V and J genes are TRBV7-9 and TRBJ2-2, with 7 bases lining up with TRBD2. V shed 10 bases and J 2 bases; nucleotides not matched to a gene: 16. The CDR3 is 17 amino acids. Germline assignment: CDR1 SEHNR and CDR2 FQNEAQ (reference sequence). CDR3 sequence: CATGRPRGGHNTGELFF. DNA of the CDR3: TGTGCCACCGGCCGTCCGCGGGGAGGGCACAACACCGGGGAGCTGTTTTTT.

The rearrangement uses TRBV15 and TRBJ1-1, with D tentatively TRBD1 (5 bases). CDR3 length: 13 amino acids. The V end lost 0 bases, the J end lost 7 bases, and 9 bases lay between the germline ends. Germline CDR1 reads LNHNV; CDR2 reads YYDKDF (reference sequence). The CDR3 here is CATSRDGGDEAFF. Here the CDR3 DNA reads TGTGCCACCAGCAGAGATGGGGGGGATGAAGCTTTCTTT. Looking up the rest from reference TRBV15 and TRBJ1-1 gives the full variable domain: DAMVIQNPRYQVTQFGKPVTLSCSQTLNHNVMYWYQQKSSQAPKLLFHYYDKDFNNEADTPDNFQSRRPNTSFCFLDIRSPGLGDTAMYLCATSRDGGDEAFFGQGTRLTVV.

The V and J genes are TRBV24-1 and TRBJ2-7; perhaps TRBD2 as D (6 bases). V was shortened by 6 bases and J by 2 bases, with 13 bases between the two germline ends. Per the germline V gene, CDR1 is KGHDR and CDR2 is SFDVKD. This CDR3 is 14 amino acids long. The CDR3 nucleotides read TGTGCCACCAGTTCCCGGGAGAAGCCCTACGAGCAGTACTTC. Translating gives CATSSREKPYEQYF.

V and J are TRBV7-2 and TRBJ1-2; TRBD1 matches 9 bases. Trimming at V came to 5 bases and at J to 1 base, leaving 5 bases not matched to a gene. The CDR3 consists of 15 residues. The germline CDR1 and CDR2 sequences are SGHTA and FQGNSA. CDR3 protein: CASSPRDRDNYGYTF. CDR3 DNA: TGTGCCAGCAGCCCCCGGGACAGGGATAACTATGGCTACACCTTC.

The rearrangement uses TRBV9 and TRBJ2-5; TRBD2 agrees at 10 bases. Germline values: CDR1 SGDLS, CDR2 YYNGEE. This CDR3 is 17 amino acids long. V lost 4 bases and J lost 2; bases outside the gene matches: 11. CDR3 nucleotide sequence: TGTGCCAGCAGCCCGAGCGGGAGGGCCGGAGGGCAAGAGACCCAGTACTTC. Residues: CASSPSGRAGGQETQYF.

This clone was recorded once. The chain uses TRBV19 and TRBJ2-3, with 7 positions matching TRBD1. With V trimmed by 1 base and J by 2 bases, 3 bases remained unmatched. Germline V CDR1 and CDR2: LNHDA, SQIVND (reference sequence). The CDR3 loop spans 15 amino acids. CDR3 sequence (DNA): TGTGCCAGTAGTATAGGACAGGGCCACACAGATACGCAGTATTTT. This gives the protein CASSIGQGHTDTQYF.

V gene TRBV7-2 combines with J gene TRBJ1-4; D is perhaps TRBD1 (5 bases). The germline V gene encodes CDR1 SGHTA and CDR2 FQGNSA. Trimming removed 1 base from V and 10 bases from J, with 16 bases in between. The CDR3 is made up of 15 amino acids. The CDR3 sequence is CASSLVAPTDGKLFF. The CDR3 DNA sequence: TGTGCCAGCAGCTTAGTAGCCCCGACAGACGGAAAACTGTTTTTT.

The rearrangement uses TRBV14 and TRBJ2-3; no reliable D call. The CDR3 extends over 18 amino acids. CDR1 and CDR2 (germline): SGHDN, FVKESK. Trimming removed 0 bases from V and 3 bases from J, with 19 bases in between. CDR3 sequence reads: CASSQDHVGRNGTDTQYF. DNA for the CDR3: TGTGCCAGCAGCCAAGATCACGTGGGCAGGAATGGTACAGATACGCAGTATTTT.

This clone was seen a few times. The chain has TRBV30 and TRBJ2-5, with D maybe TRBD2 (6 bases). V was trimmed by 4 bases and J by 7 bases, leaving 16 bases between them. The CDR3 totals 13 residues. The germline gives CDR1 GTSNPN, CDR2 SVGIG (reference sequence). The DNA for the CDR3 is TGTGCCTGGAACCAGGGAGGATATGGGACCCAGTACTTC. The encoded protein is CAWNQGGYGTQYF.

The rearrangement uses TRBV6-5 and TRBJ1-2; no definite D call. This CDR3 has 12 amino acids. Germline loops: CDR1 MNHEY, CDR2 SVGAGI. The CDR3 region is CVVRRGDYGYTF. CDR3 bases: TGTGTTGTGAGGCGCGGAGACTATGGCTACACCTTC.